This passage covers 9 T cell receptor beta chains from one sample sequenced in a study of beta chain features in type 1 diabetes. As every portion of the isolated RNA was reverse transcribed, the sequencing read expressed TCRB transcripts. Clones were sequenced by immunoSEQ multiplex PCR, and TCRdb holds only the in-frame ones, with some missing. The sample has about 360,000 clones; around 12% are singletons. Specimen: naive CD4+ T cells from blood. The receptors were sampled from a man between 18 and 29 years old in good health.

This clone was observed a few times. V gene TRBV10-3 combines with J gene TRBJ1-5, with TRBD1 as a possible D gene (6 bases). CDR3 length: 15 amino acids. Trimming cost V 4 bases and J 0 bases, with 10 bases left between them. Germline CDR1 is ENHRY and CDR2 is SYGVKD. The CDR3 nucleotides read TGTGCCATCAGTGTAGGGGGAAATAGCAATCAGCCCCAGCATTTT. It yields the protein CAISVGGNSNQPQHF.

This clone was seen a few times. DNA of the CDR3: TGCGCCAGCAGCAAAGCCGGGACTAGCGGCTACAATGAGCAGTTCTTC. This codes for CASSKAGTSGYNEQFF. This chain connects TRBV5-1 to TRBJ2-1; 11 bases map to TRBD2. In germline, CDR1 is SGHRS, CDR2 YFSETQ. V gave up 4 bases and J gave up 3 bases; unmatched junction bases: 6. The CDR3 has 16 amino acids.

This clone was observed a handful of times. The rearrangement joins TRBV5-4 to TRBJ2-6, with D tentatively TRBD1 (6 bases). There are 16 residues in the CDR3. Trimming removed 4 bases at V and 0 bases at J, with 11 bases between. CDR1 and CDR2 (germline): SGHNT, YYREEE (reference sequence). The CDR3 region has the DNA TGTGCCAGCAGCCCACAGGGAAACTCTGGGGCCAACGTCCTGACTTTC. This codes for CASSPQGNSGANVLTF.

A few counts support this clone. This chain uses TRBV7-2 with TRBJ2-7; no clear D. The germline V gene encodes CDR1 SGHTA and CDR2 FQGNSA. The CDR3 runs 13 residues. Between the trimmed V and J ends, which lost 4 bases and 3 bases, there was a span of 10 bases. In nucleotides, the CDR3 is TGTGCCAGCAGCTATCGGGTGGGCTACGAGCAGTACTTC. Translated: CASSYRVGYEQYF.

The rearrangement links TRBV5-4 to TRBJ2-2; D might be TRBD2 (6 bases). V lost 4 bases, J lost 4 bases, and 14 bases lay in between. Germline V gives CDR1 SGHNT, CDR2 YYREEE (reference sequence). This CDR3 has 15 amino acids. CDR3 nucleotide sequence: TGTGCCAGCAGCCTGACTAGTCCAGTCACCGGGGAGCTGTTTTTT. Protein: CASSLTSPVTGELFF.

This clone has only a few counts. The chain employs TRBV18 and TRBJ2-5; D may be TRBD1 (8 bases). TRBJ2-7 matches the DNA end more closely, so the J call is doubtful. Looked up from germline, CDR1 is KGHSH and CDR2 is LQKENI. This CDR3 comprises 14 residues. This CDR3 reads CASSREGQAHEQYF. CDR3 DNA: TGTGCCAGCTCACGGGAGGGACAGGCCCACGAGCAGTACTTC.

The chain combines TRBV30 with TRBJ1-2, with a possible D match to TRBD1 (5 bases). The ends were cut back, 4 bases at V and 5 bases at J, with 17 bases in the middle. CDR1 and CDR2 (germline): GTSNPN, SVGIG (reference sequence). This CDR3 is built from 14 residues. CDR3 bases: TGTGCCTGGACCCCAGATGCAGGGTTGTATGGCTACACCTTC. The encoded protein is CAWTPDAGLYGYTF.

The V and J genes are TRBV9 and TRBJ2-7; D is possibly TRBD1 (6 bases). Germline lookup yields CDR1 SGDLS and CDR2 YYNGEE. The V gene lost 3 bases and the J gene lost 3 bases, with 13 bases spanning the gap. CDR3 length: 14 residues. CDR3 nucleotide sequence: TGTGCCAGCAGCGATGGGACACCCGGCTACGAGCAGTACTTC. Amino acid sequence: CASSDGTPGYEQYF.

The chain has TRBV14 and TRBJ2-3; 12 nucleotides agree with TRBD2. The length of the CDR3 is 16 residues. Trimming took 4 bases from V and 5 from J; bases not matched to a gene: 7. CDR1 is SGHDN and CDR2 is FVKESK in the germline V gene. This CDR3 is CASSRLLAGGGDTQYF. The CDR3 DNA is TGTGCCAGCAGCCGCCTACTAGCGGGGGGTGGAGATACGCAGTATTTT.